This T cell receptor beta chain emerged from a study of vaccination effects on CD4 cells after COVID-19. Concerning this clone itself: As yet, its antigen is unknown.

Culture proceeded for under twelve days, and CD4+ T cells were then isolated. From March to December 2020, the person had a SARS-CoV-2 infection that was confirmed by PCR. Two doses of BNT162b2 or mRNA-1273 vaccine were administered to participants. V lost 5 bases to trimming and J lost 4 bases, with 11 bases between them. In germline, CDR1 is SGHVS, CDR2 FNYEAQ. The CDR3 covers 13 residues. Only in-frame clones appear in the TCRdb table, and some are missing; sequencing was by immunoSEQ multiplex PCR. The data show tens of thousands of clones, with approximately 82% seen just once and 3.5% to 4.5% held by the top ten.

Sequencing used CD4+ T cells from PBMCs cultured without peptide, obtained after COVID-19 vaccination. The chain uses TRBV7-6 and TRBJ1-2; D is possibly TRBD1 (5 bases). This TCR derives from a human donor who had a prior SARS-CoV-2 infection. CDR3 bases: TGTGCCAGCAGCCGAGGTGGGGGCTATGGCTACACCTTC. Translating gives CASSRGGGYGYTF.